In its sample, the clone carrying this TCR beta chain ranks as medium-sized (0.01 to 0.1%). Its antigen is currently unknown. As an off-target read in a library built for alpha chains, this beta chain has a frequency of little significance. As for time point: sample taken at primary tumor resection. This entry comes from a study of spatial heterogeneity in lung cancer. TCRdb called the 5' RACE reads again in MiXCR, with one record for every CDR3 protein. The sample has under 9,000 distinct CDR3 sequences, approximately 14% seen once. Findings of the study overall: The number of expanded tumor alpha and beta chains correlated with mutation number.

V lost 3 bases and J lost 2, with 11 bases in between. Germline CDR1 and CDR2: DFQATT and SNEGSKA (reference sequence). The CDR3 is 14 residues long. The receptor's source is a male donor with early-stage non-small cell lung cancer. The chain employs TRBV20-1 and TRBJ1-5; D is perhaps TRBD1 (6 bases). The source material was lung tumor tissue, sampled at surgery. The CDR3 nucleotides are TGCAGTGCTAGTAAGGGGGGAGGCAATCAGCCCCAGCATTTT. Its protein is CSASKGGGNQPQHF.